The 16 T cell receptor beta chains given below trace back to one sample, sequenced in a study of T cells in tuberculosis. The assay was immunoSEQ multiplex PCR, and TCRdb's table has in-frame clones only and misses some. The sample lists about 33,000 clones; 95% to 96% were seen once. The specimen was PBMCs. Receptors were obtained from a donor between 10 and 35 years old with latent tuberculosis or without tuberculosis infection.

The sample holds a few counts of this clone. The chain is built from TRBV9 and TRBJ1-2, with 8 bases identical to TRBD1. The CDR3 is made up of 12 amino acids. Germline values: CDR1 SGDLS, CDR2 YYNGEE. The J segment lost 5 bases and the V segment lost 3 bases, leaving 0 bases of the junction unmatched. CDR3 region: CASSGDRYGYTF. The DNA of the CDR3 is TGTGCCAGCAGCGGGGACAGGTATGGCTACACCTTC.

This chain connects TRBV29-1 to TRBJ2-3; TRBD2 might be the D (6 bases). This CDR3 comprises 12 residues. Trimming took off 6 bases at V and 2 bases at J, with 9 bases between the two ends. CDR1 and CDR2 (germline): SQVTM, ANQGSEA. The CDR3 DNA follows: TGCAGCGTCGCGGGACTCACAGATACGCAGTATTTT. Protein product: CSVAGLTDTQYF.

This rearrangement joins TRBV21-1 to TRBJ2-7; the table assigns TRBD2, which was not confirmed against the DNA. TRBV21-1 is labeled a pseudogene. This CDR3 has 14 amino acids. CDR3 loop: CASSKRAGPHEQYF. As DNA, the CDR3 is TGTGCCAGCAGCAAACGTGCGGGACCCCACGAGCAGTACTTC.

This clone was detected a few times. The CDR3 DNA reads TGTGCCAGCAGCCCCGGGGAGATCTCATGGCCCCAGCATTTT. It yields the protein CASSPGEISWPQHF. V and J are TRBV7-8 and TRBJ1-5; D remains ambiguous. Germline lookup yields CDR1 SGHVS and CDR2 FQNEAQ. The CDR3 contains 14 residues. V was pared by 5 bases and J by 9 bases, with 17 bases between.

The genes are TRBV27 and TRBJ2-1; the D is unclear. CDR3 length: 15 residues. V lost 8 bases and J lost 0, with 14 bases in between. CDR1 and CDR2 (germline): MNHEY, SMNVEV (reference sequence). The CDR3 reads CASAKALSSYNEQFF. The CDR3 DNA sequence: TGTGCCAGCGCGAAAGCGTTGAGCTCCTACAATGAGCAGTTCTTC.

V usage is TRBV4-1 and J usage is TRBJ1-5; D gene uncertain. V was cut by 2 bases and J by 5 bases, with 10 bases left in between. The CDR3 totals 14 residues. Per the germline V gene, CDR1 is MGHRA and CDR2 is YSYEKL. Here the CDR3 reads CASSQWEGDQPQHF. The CDR3 coding sequence is TGCGCCAGCAGCCAATGGGAGGGCGATCAGCCCCAGCATTTT.

The chain recombines TRBV7-9 with TRBJ1-5; D call uncertain. V lost 1 base, J lost 0 bases, and 13 bases lay in between. The length of the CDR3 is 17 residues. Germline CDR1 is SEHNR and CDR2 is FQNEAQ (reference sequence). This CDR3 reads CASSLVVAGISNQPQHF. Written as DNA, the CDR3 is TGTGCCAGCAGCTTAGTGGTGGCAGGAATTAGCAATCAGCCCCAGCATTTT.

V gene TRBV5-4 combines with J gene TRBJ2-1, with 8 bases matching TRBD2. Germline CDR1 reads SGHNT; CDR2 reads YYREEE (reference sequence). V trimming: 0 bases; J trimming: 8 bases; junction bases outside the gene matches: 13. The CDR3 totals 17 residues. CDR3 sequence (DNA): TGTGCCAGCAGCTTGGGGCGCCTTAGCGGGACTACATATGAGCAGTTCTTC. Translating it yields CASSLGRLSGTTYEQFF.

V gene TRBV23-1 combines with J gene TRBJ1-1; D is undetermined. TRBV23-1 is filed as an ORF, its function uncertain. The CDR3 length is 13 residues. V gave up 0 bases and J gave up 10 bases, with 12 bases separating them. DNA of the CDR3: TGCGCCAGCAGTCAATCGCCGGCTGGGAGAGCTTTCTTT. Its protein product is CASSQSPAGRAFF.

The chain employs TRBV28 and TRBJ1-5; 9 nucleotides align to TRBD1. The V segment lost 4 bases and the J segment 2 bases; nucleotides outside the gene matches: 12. The CDR3 loop spans 18 amino acids. From germline, CDR1 is MDHEN and CDR2 SYDVKM. The CDR3 spells CASSSRQGGTWGNQPQHF. The CDR3 nucleotides are TGTGCCAGCAGTTCTAGACAGGGGGGAACTTGGGGCAATCAGCCCCAGCATTTT.

This clone was counted only a few times. The chain couples TRBV27 to TRBJ2-1; 15 bases fit TRBD2. The V and J ends lost 1 base and 10 bases, in that order; junction bases with no gene match: 11. The germline V gene has CDR1 MNHEY and CDR2 SMNVEV (reference sequence). This CDR3 has 18 residues. This CDR3 is CASSLWAGLAGGITEQFF. The CDR3 DNA follows: TGTGCCAGCAGTTTATGGGCAGGACTAGCGGGGGGGATCACAGAGCAGTTCTTC.

The chain joins TRBV6-5 to TRBJ2-4, with a possible D match to TRBD2 (6 bases). CDR1 MNHEY and CDR2 SVGAGI come from the germline V gene. CDR3 length equals 14 residues. V gave up 6 bases and J gave up 2 bases, with 11 bases separating them. The chain's CDR3 is CASRDGGTKNIQYF. The CDR3 bases are TGTGCCAGCAGGGATGGGGGGACCAAAAACATTCAGTACTTC.

The rearrangement joins TRBV6-1 to TRBJ2-2; tentatively, D is TRBD1 (6 bases). Germline CDR1 and CDR2: MNHNS and SASEGT. Between the trimmed V and J ends, which lost 8 bases and 1 base, there was a span of 11 bases. CDR3 size: 14 residues. As DNA, the CDR3 is TGTGCCAGCCGGTGGGGGCAGAACACCGGGGAGCTGTTTTTT. Protein: CASRWGQNTGELFF.

This clone has just a few counts. The gene calls are TRBV4-1 and TRBJ1-2, with D tentatively TRBD1 (6 bases). The CDR3 spans 13 residues. In germline, CDR1 is MGHRA, CDR2 YSYEKL. The germline V and J ends were trimmed by 6 bases and 5 bases, with 13 bases remaining between them. CDR3 in DNA: TGCGCCAGCAGTCTACAGGGAATATATGGCTACACCTTC. Protein sequence: CASSLQGIYGYTF.

This clone occurred a few times. The rearrangement links TRBV7-9 to TRBJ2-2, with 12 bases matching TRBD2. V lost 5 bases and J lost 5; bases outside the gene matches: 3. The CDR3 runs 15 residues. Germline CDR1 and CDR2: SEHNR and FQNEAQ (reference sequence). This CDR3 reads CASSQLAGGTGELFF. The CDR3 bases are TGTGCCAGCAGCCAACTAGCGGGGGGAACCGGGGAGCTGTTTTTT.

CDR3 DNA sequence: TGTGCCAGCACCGGGGAGGGGTGGTATGGCTACACCTTC. This translates into CASTGEGWYGYTF. The chain is built from TRBV9 and TRBJ1-2, with D perhaps matching TRBD1 (5 bases). The germline CDR1 and CDR2 sequences are SGDLS and YYNGEE. V was cut by 6 bases and J by 5 bases, with 14 bases left in between. The length of the CDR3 is 13 residues. Complete variable domain (other parts from reference TRBV9 and TRBJ1-2): DSGVTQTPKHLITATGQRVTLRCSPRSGDLSVYWYQQSLDQGLQFLIQYYNGEERAKGNILERFSAQQFPDLHSELNLSSLELGDSALYFCASTGEGWYGYTFGSGTRLTVV.